This T cell receptor (beta chain) was captured in a study of beta chain features in type 1 diabetes. Expressed TCRB transcripts were sequenced after all isolated RNA was converted to cDNA. TCRdb keeps only in-frame clones here, not all; method: immunoSEQ multiplex PCR. The repertoire consists of 810,000 or so clones, with about 17% occurring once and the leading ten covering 0.023%. This sequence originates from a woman aged 18-29 years in good health. Specimen: naive CD4+ T cells from blood.

In DNA form, the CDR3 reads TGTGCCAGCAGTTCCGGGGACAGACACGAGCAGTACTTC. Translation: CASSSGDRHEQYF. The chain links TRBV27 to TRBJ2-7; 7 nucleotides line up with TRBD1. CDR3 length: 13 residues. Per the germline V gene, CDR1 is MNHEY and CDR2 is SMNVEV (reference sequence). V shed 4 bases, J shed 5 bases, and the junction held 5 bases outside the gene matches.